The clone carrying this T cell receptor (beta chain) was seen many times. Its antigen is not identified. The source of the sample is a study of early T cells in non-severe SARS-CoV-2 infection. Study-level information: The input, bulk RNA from unsorted whole blood, was sequenced, and chains were unpaired.

Individual cDNA molecules were tagged with unique molecular identifiers, the study reported. TCRdb itself ran the 5' RACE reads through MiXCR, one entry per CDR3 protein. The sample lists approximately 31,000 distinct CDR3 sequences; approximately 6% were seen once. Overall study results and limits: Using VDJdb, the matching emphasized anti-spike CD8 responses while missing private and CD4 specificities.

This CDR3 spans 14 amino acids. Germline-derived CDR1 and CDR2 are SGHRS and YFSETQ. The V end was cut by 8 bases, the J end by 4 bases, with 18 bases between. Sequenced: whole blood. The TCR was taken from an adult who was a healthcare worker with PCR-confirmed SARS-CoV-2 infection or an uninfected control (not recorded which). The genes are TRBV5-1 and TRBJ1-1; D may be TRBD1 (6 bases). CDR3: CASNREPATTEAFF. In nucleotides, the CDR3 is TGCGCCAGTAACAGGGAACCGGCGACCACTGAAGCTTTCTTT. The full variable domain, in which reference TRBV5-1 and TRBJ1-1 provide the parts outside the CDR3, is KAGVTQTPRYLIKTRGQQVTLSCSPISGHRSVSWYQQTPGQGLQFLFEYFSETQRNKGNFPGRFSGRQFSNSRSEMNVSTLELGDSALYLCASNREPATTEAFFGQGTRLTVV.